This T cell receptor (beta chain) derives from a study of vaccination effects on CD4 cells after COVID-19. Study results and limitations: No early post-infection timepoints were available in the study, which also included few convalescent patients.

Comment on this clone: What it recognizes is unknown.

Antigen-specific CD4+ T cell clonotypes were called by their expansion after viral peptide-pool culture in ViraFEST. Culture lasted roughly eleven days before CD4+ T cell isolation. BNT162b2 vaccine or mRNA-1273 vaccine was given to participants in two doses. Clones were read by immunoSEQ multiplex PCR, and TCRdb kept only the in-frame ones, dropping some. The data contain tens of thousands of clones, about 66% of them seen just once; the ten biggest clones take up approximately 8.9%. This CDR3 spans 12 amino acids. The germline CDR1 and CDR2 sequences are SGHRS and YFSETQ. The V and J ends lost 3 bases and 5 bases respectively, with 8 bases between them.

The clonotype comes from a human donor who received a COVID-19 vaccine. The V call is TRBV5-1, the J call TRBJ2-5; D unresolved. This specimen was CD4+ T cells from PBMCs cultured with SARS-CoV-2 spike peptides, taken after COVID-19 vaccination. CDR3 sequence reads: CASSSGTETQYF. The CDR3, as DNA: TGCGCCAGCAGCTCCGGTACGGAGACCCAGTACTTC. The variable domain in full, with the rest retrieved from reference TRBV5-1 and TRBJ2-5, is KAGVTQTPRYLIKTRGQQVTLSCSPISGHRSVSWYQQTPGQGLQFLFEYFSETQRNKGNFPGRFSGRQFSNSRSEMNVSTLELGDSALYLCASSSGTETQYFGPGTRLLVL.